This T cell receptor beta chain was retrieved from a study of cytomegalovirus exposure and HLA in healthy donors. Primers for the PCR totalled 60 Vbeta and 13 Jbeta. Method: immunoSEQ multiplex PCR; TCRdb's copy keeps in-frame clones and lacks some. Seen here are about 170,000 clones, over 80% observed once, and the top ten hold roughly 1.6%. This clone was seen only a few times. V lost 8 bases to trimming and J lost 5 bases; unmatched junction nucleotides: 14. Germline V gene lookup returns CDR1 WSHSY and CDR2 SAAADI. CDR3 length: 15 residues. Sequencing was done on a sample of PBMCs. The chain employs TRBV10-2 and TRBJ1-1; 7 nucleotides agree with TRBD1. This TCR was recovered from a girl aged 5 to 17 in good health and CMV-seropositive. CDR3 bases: TGCGCCAGCTATTGTACAGGGGTAGGTGGGACTGAAGCTTTCTTT. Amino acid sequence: CASYCTGVGGTEAFF.